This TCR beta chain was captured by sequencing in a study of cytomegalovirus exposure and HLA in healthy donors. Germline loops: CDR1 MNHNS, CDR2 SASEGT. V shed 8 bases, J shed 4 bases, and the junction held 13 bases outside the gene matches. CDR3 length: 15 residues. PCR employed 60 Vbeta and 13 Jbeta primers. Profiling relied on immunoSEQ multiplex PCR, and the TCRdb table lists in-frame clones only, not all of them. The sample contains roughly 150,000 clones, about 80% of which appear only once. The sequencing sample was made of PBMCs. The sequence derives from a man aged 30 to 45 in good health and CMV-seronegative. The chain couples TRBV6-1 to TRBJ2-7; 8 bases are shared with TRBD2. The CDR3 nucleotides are TGTGCCAGCCGAGCTCTCAGCGGGAGCGGGTACGAGCAGTACTTC. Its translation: CASRALSGSGYEQYF.